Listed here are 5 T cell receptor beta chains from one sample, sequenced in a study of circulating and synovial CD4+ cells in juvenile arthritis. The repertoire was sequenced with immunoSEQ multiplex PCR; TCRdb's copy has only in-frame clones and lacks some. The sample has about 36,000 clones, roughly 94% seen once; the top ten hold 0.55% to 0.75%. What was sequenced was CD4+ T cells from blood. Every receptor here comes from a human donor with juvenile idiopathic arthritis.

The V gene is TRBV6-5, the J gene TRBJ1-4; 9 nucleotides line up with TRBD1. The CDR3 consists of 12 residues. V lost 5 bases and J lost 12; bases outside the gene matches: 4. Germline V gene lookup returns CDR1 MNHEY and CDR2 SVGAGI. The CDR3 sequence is CASSRDRAELFF. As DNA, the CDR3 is TGTGCCAGCAGTAGGGACAGGGCGGAACTGTTTTTT.

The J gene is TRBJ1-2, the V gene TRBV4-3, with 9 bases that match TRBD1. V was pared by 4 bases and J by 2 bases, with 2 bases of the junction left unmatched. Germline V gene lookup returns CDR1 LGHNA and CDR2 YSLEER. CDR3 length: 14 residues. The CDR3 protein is CASSRQGGNYGYTF. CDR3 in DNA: TGCGCCAGCAGCCGACAGGGGGGAAACTATGGCTACACCTTC.

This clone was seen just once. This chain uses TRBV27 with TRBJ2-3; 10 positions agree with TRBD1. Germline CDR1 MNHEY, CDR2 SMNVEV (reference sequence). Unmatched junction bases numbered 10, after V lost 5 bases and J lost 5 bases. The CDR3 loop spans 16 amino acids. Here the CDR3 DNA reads TGTGCCAGCAGTCATCTCGGACAGGGGGAAGTAGATACGCAGTATTTT. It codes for CASSHLGQGEVDTQYF.

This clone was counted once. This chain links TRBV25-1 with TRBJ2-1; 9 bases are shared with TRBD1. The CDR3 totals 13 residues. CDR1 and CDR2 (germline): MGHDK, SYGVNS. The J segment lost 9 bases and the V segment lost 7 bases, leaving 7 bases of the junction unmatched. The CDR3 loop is CASTAQGAGEQFF. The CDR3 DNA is TGTGCCAGCACAGCACAGGGGGCAGGTGAGCAGTTCTTC.

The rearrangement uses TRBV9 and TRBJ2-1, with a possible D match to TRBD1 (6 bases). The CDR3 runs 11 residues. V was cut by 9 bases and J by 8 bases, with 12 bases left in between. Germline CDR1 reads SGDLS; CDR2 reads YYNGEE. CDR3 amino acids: CANTGLHEQFF. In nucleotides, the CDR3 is TGTGCCAACACAGGGCTGCATGAGCAGTTCTTC. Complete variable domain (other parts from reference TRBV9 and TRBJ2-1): DSGVTQTPKHLITATGQRVTLRCSPRSGDLSVYWYQQSLDQGLQFLIQYYNGEERAKGNILERFSAQQFPDLHSELNLSSLELGDSALYFCANTGLHEQFFGPGTRLTVL.